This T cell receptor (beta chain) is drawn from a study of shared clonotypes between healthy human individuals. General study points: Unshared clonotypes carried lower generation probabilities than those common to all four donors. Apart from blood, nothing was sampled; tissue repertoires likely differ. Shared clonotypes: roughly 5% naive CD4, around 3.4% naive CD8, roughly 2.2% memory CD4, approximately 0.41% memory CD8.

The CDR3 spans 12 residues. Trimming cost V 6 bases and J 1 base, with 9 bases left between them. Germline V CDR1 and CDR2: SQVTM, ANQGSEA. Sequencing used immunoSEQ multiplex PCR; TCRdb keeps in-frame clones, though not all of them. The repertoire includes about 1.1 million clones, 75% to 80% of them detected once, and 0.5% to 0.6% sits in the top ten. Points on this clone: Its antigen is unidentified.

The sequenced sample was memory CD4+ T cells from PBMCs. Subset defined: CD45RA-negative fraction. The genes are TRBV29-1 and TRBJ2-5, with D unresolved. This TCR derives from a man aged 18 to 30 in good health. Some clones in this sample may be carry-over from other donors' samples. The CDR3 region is CSVMLVQETQYF. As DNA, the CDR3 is TGCAGCGTAATGTTGGTCCAAGAGACCCAGTACTTC. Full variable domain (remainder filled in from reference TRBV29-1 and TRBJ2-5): SAVISQKPSRDICQRGTSLTIQCQVDSQVTMMFWYRQQPGQSLTLIATANQGSEATYESGFVIDKFPISRPNLTFSTLTVSNMSPEDSSIYLCSVMLVQETQYFGPGTRLLVL.